This T cell receptor (beta chain) was sequenced for a study of shared clonotypes between healthy human individuals. Study context: Per donor, CD8 memory used one plate, CD8 naive used two, CD4 memory used three and CD4 naive used three.

It was at deep level that the assay was run. Only in-frame clones appear in the TCRdb table, and some are missing; sequencing was by immunoSEQ multiplex PCR. The table lists approximately 330,000 clones, less than 75% of them singletons, with 10% in the top ten. The germline CDR1 and CDR2 sequences are SGHKS and YYEKEE (reference sequence). The length of the CDR3 is 13 residues. The ends were cut back, 4 bases at V and 7 bases at J, with 9 bases in the middle. The origin of this receptor is a man aged 30 to 39 in good health. The chain carries TRBV5-5 and TRBJ1-6; D is unclear. The sequencing input was memory CD4+ T cells sorted from blood. Subset denoted: CD45RA-negative fraction. CDR3 region: CASSRDQNSPLHF. CDR3 nucleotides: TGTGCCAGCAGCCGAGACCAGAATTCACCCCTCCACTTT.